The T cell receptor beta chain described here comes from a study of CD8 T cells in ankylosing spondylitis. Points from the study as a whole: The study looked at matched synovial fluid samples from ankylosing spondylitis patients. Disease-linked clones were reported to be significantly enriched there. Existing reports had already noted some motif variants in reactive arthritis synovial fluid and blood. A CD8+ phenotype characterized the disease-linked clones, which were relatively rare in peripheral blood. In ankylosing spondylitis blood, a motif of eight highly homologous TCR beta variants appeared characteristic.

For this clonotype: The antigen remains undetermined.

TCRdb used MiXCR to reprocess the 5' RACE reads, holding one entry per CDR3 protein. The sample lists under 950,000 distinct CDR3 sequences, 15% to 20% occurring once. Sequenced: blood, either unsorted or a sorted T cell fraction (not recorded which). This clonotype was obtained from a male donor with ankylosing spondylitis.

CDR3: CASSYSLGQGVKTQYF. The DNA of the CDR3 is TGTGCCAGCAGTTACTCCTTAGGACAGGGTGTCAAGACCCAGTACTTC. The J gene is TRBJ2-5, the V gene TRBV6-5; 8 positions agree with TRBD1. The CDR3 is 16 amino acids. In germline, CDR1 is MNHEY, CDR2 SVGAGI. The trim removed 0 bases at V and 6 bases at J, leaving 9 bases unmatched.